This TCR beta chain comes out of a study of OX40 agonist ivuxolimab in advanced cancers. This clone was picked up one time. Produced via immunoSEQ multiplex PCR; TCRdb's table is partial and in-frame only. The sample includes more than 45,000 clones, 80% to 90% of them seen just once. V shed 0 bases and J shed 3 bases, with 12 bases lying between them. CDR3 length: 16 residues. The V gene's germline CDR1 is SGHAT and CDR2 FQNNGV. The V call is TRBV11-2, the J call TRBJ2-1; D might be TRBD2 (6 bases). The material was CD4+ or CD8+ T cells sorted from blood, obtained in a trial of the OX40 agonist ivuxolimab. The receptor was isolated from an adult with an advanced solid tumor such as melanoma, head and neck, liver or kidney cancer. CDR3 sequence: CASSLEPSAIYNEQFF. For the CDR3, the DNA is TGTGCCAGCAGCTTAGAGCCTAGCGCCATCTACAATGAGCAGTTCTTC.